The sequence of this T cell receptor (beta chain) was determined in a study of response to subunit inactivated influenza vaccine. Using its own MiXCR run on the RT-PCR reads, TCRdb lists one record per CDR3 protein. The table has approximately 480,000 distinct CDR3 sequences, roughly 11% seen once. CDR1 is SGHTA, CDR2 FQGNSA, per germline. The CDR3 is 15 residues long. V lost 2 bases to trimming and J lost 5 bases, with 12 bases between them. Notes on this clonotype: What it recognizes is unknown.

General study points: The authors put forward the suggestion that each seasonal influenza vaccination may bring in only a limited number of new T cells.

The receptor was derived from a man aged 50 or older who received an inactivated influenza vaccine. This specimen was PBMCs from blood, taken roughly 45 days after vaccination. V is TRBV7-2 and J is TRBJ2-2; possible D gene TRBD2, 6 bases. CDR3 bases: TGTGCCAGCAGCTTATCCCAGGGAGGTACCGGGGAGCTGTTTTTT. Protein sequence: CASSLSQGGTGELFF.